This entry lists 9 T cell receptor beta chains sequenced from one sample in a study of immune evolution from preneoplasia to lung adenocarcinoma. Here immunoSEQ multiplex PCR was the method, and the copy in TCRdb shows in-frame clones only, minus some. The sample holds around 4,700 clones; over 70% are singletons and the top ten take approximately 7.3%. Sequencing used FFPE adjacent normal lung tissue. These receptors came from a person between 60 and 80 years old with lung adenocarcinoma.

The table lists this clone with a count of one. The chain uses TRBV28 and TRBJ2-5; 7 nucleotides align to TRBD1. CDR3 size: 15 residues. Germline trimming cut 6 bases from V and 1 base from J; bases unmatched to any gene: 8. CDR1 is MDHEN and CDR2 is SYDVKM in the germline V gene. CDR3 sequence (DNA): TGTGCCAGCAGGACACAGGGGATATTCCAAGAGACCCAGTACTTC. Translated, it gives CASRTQGIFQETQYF.

The rearrangement uses TRBV5-1 and TRBJ2-7, with 11 bases aligning to TRBD1. CDR1 and CDR2 from the germline V gene are SGHRS and YFSETQ. V lost 2 bases to trimming and J lost 5 bases; unmatched junction nucleotides: 12. The CDR3 is 17 amino acids. The CDR3 reads CASSFSFGTGGSHEQYF. CDR3 nucleotides: TGCGCCAGCAGCTTCTCGTTCGGGACAGGGGGTTCTCACGAGCAGTACTTC.

The V and J genes are TRBV19 and TRBJ2-2; possible D gene TRBD2, 5 bases. V shed 5 bases and J shed 1 base, with 14 bases lying between them. The CDR3 spans 16 residues. CDR1 and CDR2 (germline): LNHDA, SQIVND (reference sequence). CDR3 bases: TGTGCCAGTAGTGGCCCCCCAGGACTGAACACCGGGGAGCTGTTTTTT. This codes for CASSGPPGLNTGELFF.

This clone came up a few times. V gene TRBV11-1 combines with J gene TRBJ2-3; possibly TRBD1 or TRBD2 for D (7 bases each). The V gene's germline CDR1 is SGHAT and CDR2 FQDESV (reference sequence). The ends were cut back, 5 bases at V and 1 base at J, with 13 bases in the middle. The CDR3 runs 15 residues. Here the CDR3 reads CASSPGGGRTDTQYF. In nucleotides, the CDR3 is TGTGCCAGCAGCCCAGGGGGGGGCCGCACAGATACGCAGTATTTT.

This clone came up a few times. The V call is TRBV2, the J call TRBJ1-2; D gene uncertain. The germline gives CDR1 SNHLY, CDR2 FYNNEI. CDR3 size: 11 residues. Trimming left V 2 bases short and J 7 bases short, with 5 bases between. CDR3 amino acids: CASSESVGYTF. The CDR3 coding sequence is TGTGCCAGCAGTGAATCAGTTGGCTACACCTTC.

CDR3 nucleotides: TGTGCCAGCTGTATTTACTACTACGAGCAGTACTTC. It codes for CASCIYYYEQYF. V is TRBV6-1 and J is TRBJ2-7; D gene uncertain. Germline CDR1 and CDR2: MNHNS and SASEGT. CDR3 size: 12 residues. Deletions cut 8 bases from V and 3 bases from J, with 11 bases between.

The rearrangement links TRBV29-1 to TRBJ2-7, with 9 positions matching TRBD1. This CDR3 has 15 residues. V gave up 3 bases and J gave up 3 bases; unmatched junction bases: 9. CDR1 and CDR2 from the germline V gene are SQVTM and ANQGSEA. The CDR3 DNA reads as TGCAGCGTTGAGGGGGGGGGACAGGGTATCTACGAGCAGTACTTC. It specifies CSVEGGGQGIYEQYF.

Of note for this clone: The germline gene is not matched at one end of the junction; a read error may be the cause. The V gene is TRBV28, the J gene TRBJ2-1; D is perhaps TRBD2 (5 bases). The CDR3 sequence is 12 residues long. Germline V CDR1 and CDR2: MDHEN, SYDVKM. The CDR3 DNA reads as TGTACCAGCAGCAGAGGGTACAATGAGCAGTTCTTC. Its protein product is CTSSRGYNEQFF.

The chain joins TRBV15 to TRBJ2-7, with TRBD1 as a possible D gene (6 bases). CDR3 length: 15 amino acids. The germline V gene encodes CDR1 LNHNV and CDR2 YYDKDF (reference sequence). V lost 0 bases and J 0 bases, leaving 9 bases between the germline ends. In DNA form, the CDR3 reads TGTGCCACCAGCAGAGAGGGGGCGTCCTCCTACGAGCAGTACTTC. Protein sequence: CATSREGASSYEQYF.